Listed below are T cell receptor beta chains from one sample, sequenced in a study of memory CD4+ T cells and cytomegalovirus serostatus. Some clones are missing from TCRdb's copy, which holds only in-frame ones; the method was immunoSEQ multiplex PCR. The sample shows over 65,000 clones, about 70% of them seen only once. Sequencing input: memory CD4+ T cells from blood. All receptors derive from an adult in good health and CMV-seropositive. The conserved cysteine and the conserved F or W are not part of the CDR3 here. Fields, in order: D gene, V gene, CDR3 protein. The D gene is left open where the match is weak.

TRBD1 TRBV29-1 SVYRGKAF
TRBD2 TRBV18 ASSPQLAGAYNEQF
. TRBV4-2 ASSQDRGANTGELF
TRBD1 TRBV4-1 ASSQDGTGFYGYT
. TRBV11-1 ASSSSGVSYEQY
. TRBV30 AWSVPGQFYGYT
TRBD2 TRBV10-2 ASKLAGDTGELF
. TRBV10-3 AIREQNEQY
TRBD2 TRBV11-2 ASRNPRGLAEEWLY
TRBD1 TRBV25-1 ASSATSGTGGNEQF
. TRBV7-2 ASSLAGGGTQY
. TRBV4-1 ASSQNSDGREAF
TRBD1 TRBV5-6 ASSRLDRGYGYT
. TRBV11-3 ASSESGELF
. TRBV9 ASSVRGAGYREETQY
TRBD1 TRBV2 ASSEANRGYEQY
. TRBV5-1 ASSLGGPPDTQY
TRBD1 TRBV11-1 ASSLAGTGVGEQY
TRBD2 TRBV2 ASNGLAYEQY
TRBD1 TRBV5-1 ASWTGTGGSEQF
TRBD1 TRBV9 ASSVGGQGGNYGYT
TRBD2 TRBV2 ASRSGISYEQY
TRBD2 TRBV7-2 ASSSLGLADQETQY
. TRBV27 ASSRFAGNSGNEQF
TRBD1 TRBV6-5 ASSYGTGGVGYT
. TRBV5-1 ASSPAEGRYEQY
. TRBV6-1 ASGEAGYEQY
TRBD1 TRBV7-2 ASSFSAGGGETQY
. TRBV5-1 ASSLGQPTETQY
TRBD1 TRBV4-2 ASSQEDRGGLGAF
. TRBV7-2 ASSFSGGQTEAF
. TRBV10-3 AISDGYLSGNTIY
. TRBV6-1 ASSEFGGYSNQPQH